This record looks at one TCR beta chain sequence and its context. As yet, its antigen is unknown. Germline loops: CDR1 KGHSH, CDR2 LQKENI. The CDR3 has 14 amino acids. J gave up 5 bases and V 5 bases, and 7 bases lay outside the gene matches. Clones were read by immunoSEQ multiplex PCR, and TCRdb kept only the in-frame ones, dropping some. The sample contains about 25,000 clones, 70% to 75% of which appear only once. The data were obtained in a study of radiotherapy plus CTLA-4 blockade in lung cancer. As for the study in general: About 20% of patients responded objectively, and approximately 31% achieved disease control. Findings and caveats of the study: An expansion of tumor-derived TCR clones occurred in blood after radiotherapy plus ipilimumab. Response was reportedly best predicted by early blood T cell clone dynamics, with interferon-beta.

Ipilimumab-mediated CTLA-4 blockade plus focal radiation was given to patients having chemo-refractory metastatic non-small-cell lung cancer. Material: peripheral blood, obtained from a patient treated with radiotherapy plus ipilimumab. The chain is built from TRBV18 and TRBJ1-1, with 8 bases matching TRBD1. The TCR originated in a human donor with non-small cell lung cancer whose response to radiotherapy plus ipilimumab could not be evaluated. CDR3 residues: CASSTGQGRTEAFF. CDR3 sequence (DNA): TGTGCCAGCTCAACTGGACAGGGTCGAACTGAAGCTTTCTTT.